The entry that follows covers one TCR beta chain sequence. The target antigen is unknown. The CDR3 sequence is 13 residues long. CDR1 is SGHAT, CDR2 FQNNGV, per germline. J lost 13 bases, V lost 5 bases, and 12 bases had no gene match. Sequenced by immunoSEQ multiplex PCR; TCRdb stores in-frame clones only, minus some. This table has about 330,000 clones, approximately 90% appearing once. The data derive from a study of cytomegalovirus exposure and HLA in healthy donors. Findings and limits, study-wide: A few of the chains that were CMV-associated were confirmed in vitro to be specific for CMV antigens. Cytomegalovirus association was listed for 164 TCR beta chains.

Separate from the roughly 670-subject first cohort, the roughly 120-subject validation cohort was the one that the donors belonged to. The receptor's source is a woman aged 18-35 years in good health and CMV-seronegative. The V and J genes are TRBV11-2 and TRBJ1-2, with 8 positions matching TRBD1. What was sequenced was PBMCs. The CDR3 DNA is TGTGCCAGCAGCATAACCGGGACAGGCCAACCCACCTTC. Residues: CASSITGTGQPTF.